The present TCR beta chain was sequenced within a study of shared clonotypes between healthy human individuals (TCRdb year 2020). For context, the study as a whole: A couple of women and a few men aged 18 to 49 years were included in the cohort. For each donor, CD4 naive and CD4 memory were each given three plates, CD8 naive was given two plates, and CD8 memory was given one plate. To estimate repertoire size and how much clonotypes are shared between individuals, the study performed deep sequencing of blood TCR repertoires from 4 to 6 healthy adults. To increase sequencing depth and limit assay-specific biases, different laboratories used diverse techniques to prepare libraries and sequence TCR repertoires. Leukapheresis yielded between about 0.9 and 9.5 billion PBMCs per donor.

CD8 naive samples were obtained by positive selection for CCR7 among CD45RO-negative cells, yielding a CD45RA+CCR7+ population from which TemRA cells were excluded. The donors were healthy, HIV-negative adults with no recently reported acute infections or vaccinations. Every donor was a Caucasian adult residing in Nashville, Tennessee, USA. Blood was collected by leukapheresis, and PBMCs were isolated by Ficoll-Histopaque density gradient centrifugation and then cryopreserved in liquid nitrogen vapor phase. Analytical flow cytometry was used to check the purity and quantity of every magnetically sorted T cell population. From each sorted fraction, genomic DNA was isolated and quantified by UV absorbance on a Nanodrop 2000c. About this clone itself: Its antigen is currently not known. The record has no base qualities; no much larger clone is one base away.

The germline V gene encodes CDR1 DFQATT and CDR2 SNEGSKA (reference sequence). The trim is 8 bases for V and 7 bases for J, with a gap of 14 bases between the germline ends. Its CDR3 holds 11 amino acids, cysteine through phenylalanine. The DNA shown is the 33-base CDR3, in frame from base 1. The paper's findings and limits, for the study overall: Clonotypes shared by all four sorted-subset donors showed higher generation probabilities than non-shared clonotypes. Based on pairwise subsampling, the degree of clonotype sharing among donors was expected to be affected by sequencing depth. Only blood was sampled, and tissue TCR repertoires likely differ from those in blood. Rarefaction of sorted-subset datasets indicated incomplete sequencing despite the large sequencing depth. Sharing across four donors was observed for about 4.8% of naive CD4, under 4% of naive CD8, 2% to 2.5% of memory CD4, and approximately 0.41% of memory CD8 clonotypes. The small number of donors limited the genetic and exposure-history diversity represented. Naive subsets generally had larger estimated clonotype richness than memory subsets.

Using the deep immunoSEQ assay, multiplex PCR amplified TCR CDR3 regions from genomic DNA. For each cell subset, the extracted genomic DNA was distributed evenly across all wells of several immunoSEQ 96-well plates, and each plate served as one replicate. For sorted subsets, around 200 ng genomic DNA, equal to 30,000 to 35,000 T cell genomes, was loaded into each replicate PCR. Purified libraries were measured with a Qubit 3.0 fluorometer, size-checked on a Bioanalyzer 2100, and measured again with the KAPA Library Quantification kit. Every immunoSEQ 96-well plate was sequenced on a dedicated single-read 150-cycle Illumina NextSeq 550 flow cell. On the study's bioinformatics: Because the immunoSEQ output included only junctional sequences and no quality scores, the filtering could not be the same as the filtering used for full-length reads. Sequences were annotated with PyIR, a Python wrapper for IgBLAST v1.9, and V/J genes and CDR3 were assigned using IMGT germline references. Reads with weak V/J assignments (E-value above 1e-6), missing CDR3, stop codons, out-of-frame junctions, or ambiguous translated residues were removed. V3J clonotypes were defined as sequences sharing the same inferred V gene, J gene, and CDR3 amino acid sequence. To compute the percentage overlap between repertoires, the number of shared unique clonotypes was divided by the size of the smaller repertoire. Three approaches were used to assess repertoire richness: RTK rarefaction, the Chao1 estimator, and Recon v2.1 estimates of unobserved clonotypes. Generation probabilities were computed with OLGA for all TCRbeta clonotypes obtained by the gDNA method from four donors. Entries here come from immuneACCESS through TCRdb and include only in-frame sequences with V and J called. Some clones fail to appear in such tables; in the studies checked, an unresolved V gene covers under half of the shortfall, and the cause of the remainder is unknown. For V, J and clone size, that table is used; D and trimming come from the DNA. Here the sample has approximately 840,000 clones; around 96% occur a single time. The ten largest clones capture approximately 0.2% of the sample.

The rearranged chain carries TRBV20-1 and TRBJ1-2, with the D gene not confidently named. Sequencing used naive CD8+ T cells sorted from blood. The cell subset or site label, as the study defines it: CD45RA+CCR7+. The clonotype was recovered from a man aged 25 to 40 in good health. For the CDR3, the sequence is CSRRALGGYTF. The nucleotide sequence reads TGCAGTCGACGGGCCTTGGGTGGCTACACCTTC.